Each of the 16 T cell receptor beta chains below was sequenced from the same sample in a study of blood T cell repertoires in COVID-19. This table comes from immunoSEQ multiplex PCR, and its TCRdb copy is limited to in-frame clones, with some not included. The sample has almost 400,000 clones, about 87% seen once. Source material: peripheral blood. These receptors all stem from a woman in her fifties or sixties with COVID-19, enrolled during active disease.

The chain couples TRBV30 to TRBJ2-2; tentatively, D is TRBD2 (6 bases). V lost 4 bases and J 6 bases, leaving 15 bases between the germline ends. There are 14 residues in the CDR3. Germline CDR1 GTSNPN, CDR2 SVGIG (reference sequence). In DNA form, the CDR3 reads TGTGCCTGGAACTCGTCTCCGGGGGCCGGGGAGCTGTTTTTT. Translation gives CAWNSSPGAGELFF.

This clone was counted a single time. In DNA, the CDR3 is TGTGCCAGCAGCTTGGCCGGGGTGTCGAGTGAAAAACTGTTTTTT. Residues: CASSLAGVSSEKLFF. The rearrangement uses TRBV5-6 and TRBJ1-4, with no clear D. Trimming shortened V by 0 bases and J by 7 bases, and 13 bases separated the two germline ends. The CDR3 has 15 amino acids. Germline loops: CDR1 SGHDT, CDR2 YYEEEE.

The V gene is TRBV20-1, the J gene TRBJ1-1; no definite D call. CDR1 DFQATT and CDR2 SNEGSKA come from the germline V gene (reference sequence). The CDR3 loop spans 11 amino acids. V was clipped by 6 bases and J by 1 base, with 6 bases between them. The CDR3 sequence is CSAAPNTEAFF. CDR3 DNA: TGCAGTGCGGCCCCGAACACTGAAGCTTTCTTT.

The V gene is TRBV2, the J gene TRBJ1-1, with TRBD1 matching 8 bases. J lost 5 bases, V lost 8 bases, and 13 bases had no gene match. The CDR3 sequence is 15 residues long. Looked up from germline, CDR1 is SNHLY and CDR2 is FYNNEI. CDR3 bases: TGTGCCAGCGGAAGGCTCGGGACAGGCGTAACTGAAGCTTTCTTT. Translation: CASGRLGTGVTEAFF.

The chain uses TRBV19 and TRBJ2-3; D not resolved. Germline values: CDR1 LNHDA, CDR2 SQIVND (reference sequence). The ends were cut back, 8 bases at V and 6 bases at J, with 3 bases in the middle. The CDR3 is 9 amino acids. Here the CDR3 DNA reads TGTGCCAGTGGCGATACGCAGTATTTT. It yields the protein CASGDTQYF. Based on the CDR3 plus reference TRBV19 and TRBJ2-3, the full variable domain is DGGITQSPKYLFRKEGQNVTLSCEQNLNHDAMYWYRQDPGQGLRLIYYSQIVNDFQKGDIAEGYSVSREKKESFPLTVTSAQKNPTAFYLCASGDTQYFGPGTRLTVL.

This chain connects TRBV3-1 (or the pseudogene TRBV3-2) to TRBJ2-1; TRBD1 aligns across 9 bases. Germline-derived CDR1 and CDR2 are LGHDT and YNNKEL (reference sequence). V trimming: 3 bases; J trimming: 6 bases; junction bases outside the gene matches: 6. This CDR3 comprises 15 residues. The CDR3 reads CASSQPGQGRNEQFF. The CDR3 bases are TGTGCCAGCAGCCAGCCGGGACAGGGACGCAATGAGCAGTTCTTC.

This chain joins TRBV6-1 and TRBJ2-5; 8 bases are a match to TRBD1. Trimming cost V 2 bases and J 4 bases; bases outside gene matches: 6. The germline gives CDR1 MNHNS, CDR2 SASEGT. The CDR3 length is 15 residues. The DNA for the CDR3 is TGTGCCAGCAGTGAATACAGGGGGAAAGGAGAGACCCAGTACTTC. Amino acids: CASSEYRGKGETQYF.

Written as DNA, the CDR3 is TGTGCCAGTCGACAGGGCGGAGAAAAACTGTTTTTT. Amino acid sequence: CASRQGGEKLFF. The chain is built from TRBV6-5 and TRBJ1-4, with 7 bases matching TRBD1. J was trimmed by 8 bases and V by 9 bases; bases with no gene match: 6. The length of the CDR3 is 12 residues. The germline gives CDR1 MNHEY, CDR2 SVGAGI.

This clone was observed a handful of times. V is TRBV25-1 and J is TRBJ1-4; the match to TRBD1 covers 9 bases. V lost 10 bases and J lost 7; bases outside the gene matches: 10. Germline lookup yields CDR1 MGHDK and CDR2 SYGVNS. The CDR3 is made up of 14 amino acids. The DNA of the CDR3 is TGTGCCACCAGGCAACAGGGGGCGGGTGAAAAACTGTTTTTT. It is translated as CATRQQGAGEKLFF.

This clone showed up just once. The chain employs TRBV29-1 and TRBJ2-7; weak D call: TRBD2 (5 bases). V lost 5 bases to trimming and J lost 5 bases, with 13 bases between them. Per germline, CDR1 SQVTM and CDR2 ANQGSEA. The CDR3 consists of 12 residues. The CDR3: CSVLGNGNEQYF. CDR3 bases: TGCAGCGTTTTAGGCAACGGGAACGAGCAGTACTTC.

This clone was observed a handful of times. The J gene is TRBJ2-1, the V gene TRBV2; TRBD2 aligns across 12 bases. The trim removed 6 bases at V and 6 bases at J, leaving 9 bases unmatched. The CDR3 is 16 amino acids. Germline values: CDR1 SNHLY, CDR2 FYNNEI. CDR3: CASRLTSGGSGNEQFF. The CDR3 DNA reads as TGTGCCAGCAGGCTCACTAGCGGGGGGTCTGGCAATGAGCAGTTCTTC.

This chain links TRBV19 with TRBJ1-5; D is unclear. Germline values: CDR1 LNHDA, CDR2 SQIVND (reference sequence). V dropped 4 bases and J dropped 1 base, with 20 bases sitting between them. The CDR3 has 18 amino acids. CDR3 sequence (DNA): TGTGCCAGTAGTAATCTTCCCGGGAGGGTTGGGAGCAATCAGCCCCAGCATTTT. It codes for CASSNLPGRVGSNQPQHF. Drawing the rest from reference TRBV19 and TRBJ1-5, the complete variable domain is DGGITQSPKYLFRKEGQNVTLSCEQNLNHDAMYWYRQDPGQGLRLIYYSQIVNDFQKGDIAEGYSVSREKKESFPLTVTSAQKNPTAFYLCASSNLPGRVGSNQPQHFGDGTRLSIL.

The CDR3 DNA sequence: TGTGCCAGCAGCGAAGGAAGGGAGGCTTTCTTT. It translates to CASSEGREAFF. V usage is TRBV25-1 and J usage is TRBJ1-1; D not certain. CDR1 MGHDK and CDR2 SYGVNS come from the germline V gene. This CDR3 region has 11 residues. V lost 6 bases and J lost 11, with 13 bases in between.

The chain joins TRBV23-1 to TRBJ2-7; possibly TRBD1 for D (5 bases). TRBV23-1 is classed as an ORF, of uncertain function. Trimming took off 0 bases at V and 3 bases at J, with 12 bases between the two ends. This CDR3 region has 15 residues. CDR3 region: CASSQSRKGHYEQYF. The CDR3 DNA reads TGCGCCAGCAGTCAATCCAGGAAGGGGCACTACGAGCAGTACTTC.

This sequence joins TRBV7-3 and TRBJ2-2, with 7 nucleotides matching TRBD2. V lost 2 bases and J lost 2; bases outside the gene matches: 2. This CDR3 spans 15 amino acids. The germline CDR1 and CDR2 sequences are SGHTA and FQGTGA. CDR3 region: CASSLRGGNTGELFF. In DNA, the CDR3 is TGTGCCAGCAGCTTACGCGGGGGTAACACCGGGGAGCTGTTTTTT.

The rearrangement uses TRBV7-3 and TRBJ2-2, with 10 bases lining up with TRBD1. CDR3 size: 15 residues. Germline assignment: CDR1 SGHTA and CDR2 FQGTGA. With V trimmed by 5 bases and J by 6 bases, 6 bases remained unmatched. CDR3 bases: TGTGCCAGCAGCCAAGGCGACAGGGGGCCCGGGGAGCTGTTTTTT. Its translation: CASSQGDRGPGELFF.